These T cell receptor beta chains were read from a single sample in a study of Graves' ophthalmopathy and Graves' hyperthyroidism. MiXCR, applied by TCRdb to the multiplex PCR reads, yields one record per CDR3 protein. The table has around 600,000 distinct CDR3 sequences, 35% to 50% seen once. Sequences were obtained from peripheral blood. All receptors derive from an adult man with Graves' ophthalmopathy. CDR3s include the opening cysteine and the closing phenylalanine or tryptophan. A D gene is named only where the DNA matches it firmly. Clone size is shown for a subset of rows, as once, few, many or a class of expanded clone.

- | TRBJ1-2 | - | TRBV29-1 | CSSETAGYGYTF | TGCAGCAGTGAGACGGCAGGATATGGCTACACCTTC
TRBD2 | TRBJ2-5 | many | TRBV6-6 | CASSPGGSRETQYF | TGTGCCAGCAGTCCCGGGGGGTCCCGGGAGACCCAGTACTTC
- | TRBJ2-1 | few | TRBV9 | CASSEGDEQFF | TGTGCCAGCAGTGAAGGGGATGAGCAGTTCTTC
- | TRBJ1-1 | - | TRBV7-6 | CASSAQAQENTEAFF | TGTGCCAGCAGCGCCCAGGCCCAGGAGAACACTGAAGCTTTCTTT
TRBD1 | TRBJ2-7 | - | TRBV24-1 | CATSDPGQGARNYNEQYF | TGTGCCACCAGTGATCCGGGACAGGGGGCTCGGAACTACAATGAGCAGTACTTC
- | TRBJ2-5 | - | TRBV10-3 | CAGRQETQYF | TGTGCCGGTCGGCAAGAGACCCAGTACTTC
TRBD1 | TRBJ2-5 | many | TRBV4-1 | CASSQTGETQYF | TGTGCCAGCAGCCAGACAGGGGAGACCCAGTACTTC
- | TRBJ2-7 | few | TRBV12-3/TRBV12-4 | CASSYPVGGEQYF | TGTGCCAGCAGTTACCCCGTGGGGGGCGAGCAGTACTTC
- | TRBJ1-1 | - | TRBV25-1 | CASSDTRSGLQDTEAFF | TGTGCCAGCAGTGATACGAGATCGGGACTCCAGGACACTGAAGCTTTCTTT
- | TRBJ2-5 | - | TRBV24-1 | CATSDSTGTQETQYF | TGTGCCACCAGTGATTCTACCGGGACCCAGGAGACCCAGTACTTC
TRBD2 | TRBJ2-7 | - | TRBV11-2 | CASSDAGLVGAYKQYF | TGTGCCAGCAGTGACGCGGGACTAGTGGGAGCCTACAAGCAGTACTTC
TRBD2 | TRBJ2-2 | many | TRBV6-4 | CASSDSSGGTGELFF | TGTGCCAGCAGTGACTCTAGCGGGGGCACCGGGGAGCTGTTTTTT
- | TRBJ2-5 | - | TRBV10-3 | CAISRLDGGETQYF | TGTGCCATCAGTAGACTGGACGGGGGTGAGACCCAGTACTTC
TRBD2 | TRBJ2-5 | - | TRBV7-3 | CASSEYGTGLAGVETQYF | TGTGCCAGCAGCGAATACGGGACAGGACTAGCGGGAGTGGAGACCCAGTACTTC
- | TRBJ2-7 | many | TRBV25-1 | CASSESSAAYEQYF | TGTGCCAGCAGTGAGTCTAGCGCCGCCTACGAGCAGTACTTC
- | TRBJ2-5 | - | TRBV7-8 | CASSLAGPPEETQYF | TGTGCCAGCAGCTTAGCGGGGCCGCCAGAAGAGACCCAGTACTTC
- | TRBJ2-5 | - | TRBV29-1 | CSVPEGAGETQYF | TGCAGCGTTCCGGAGGGGGCCGGGGAGACCCAGTACTTC
- | TRBJ1-4 | - | TRBV7-9 | CASSVSRVWSEKLFF | TGTGCCAGCAGCGTTTCTCGGGTTTGGTCTGAAAAACTGTTTTTT
- | TRBJ2-2 | few | TRBV6-5 | CASSYSVPGELFF | TGTGCCAGCAGTTACTCCGTCCCCGGGGAGCTGTTTTTT
TRBD2 | TRBJ2-7 | few | TRBV7-2 | CASSLFSSGVYEQYF | TGTGCCAGCAGCTTATTTTCTAGCGGGGTCTACGAGCAGTACTTC
TRBD1 | TRBJ1-2 | - | TRBV10-3 | CASTRTGNPSGNTF | TGTGCCAGCACCAGGACAGGGAATCCCTCTGGAAACACCTTC
TRBD1 | TRBJ1-2 | many | TRBV12-3/TRBV12-4 | CASKPGQGGISYGYTF | TGTGCCTCCAAACCGGGACAGGGTGGTATAAGCTATGGCTACACCTTC